The T cell receptor beta chain under discussion was sequenced for a study of blood T cell repertoires in COVID-19. Study at large: PBMCs, B-cell-depleted T cells, or T cells provided the cDNA or gDNA that made up the material.

There are 13 residues in the CDR3. V lost 10 bases and J lost 0, with 9 bases in between. Germline-derived CDR1 and CDR2 are SNHLY and FYNNEI. In terms of age and location, participants ranged from roughly 18 to 90 years and lived in about 25 US areas. The study assigned cohorts using participant-reported clinical history. During the 2 weeks before they entered the study, exposed participants had met someone with a PCR-confirmed or clinician-diagnosed COVID-19 case. Sequenced by immunoSEQ multiplex PCR; TCRdb stores in-frame clones only, minus some. The data hold 250,000 to 400,000 clones, with 75% to 90% observed a single time.

The chain uses TRBV2 and TRBJ2-2; D not resolved. The origin of this receptor is a woman aged 25-40 years who had been exposed to COVID-19. Sequencing used PBMCs or T cells enriched from blood (not recorded which). CDR3 coding DNA: TGTGCCAAGGAGTATGCGAACACCGGGGAGCTGTTTTTT. Translating it yields CAKEYANTGELFF.